Below, 21 T cell receptor beta chains from the same sample are listed, as sequenced in a study of cytomegalovirus exposure and HLA in healthy donors. With 60 Vbeta and 13 Jbeta primers, the PCR was carried out. Produced via immunoSEQ multiplex PCR; TCRdb's table is partial and in-frame only. The data show some 160,000 clones, with 77% seen just once and 1.5% to 2% held by the top ten. The specimen sequenced was PBMCs. Source of these receptors: a woman in her 30s in good health and CMV-seronegative.

The V gene is TRBV4-3, the J gene TRBJ2-3, with 8 nucleotides matching TRBD2. V lost 0 bases to trimming and J lost 4 bases; unmatched junction nucleotides: 15. The CDR3 has 19 residues. The germline V gene has CDR1 LGHNA and CDR2 YSLEER. This CDR3 reads CASSQDRVGGAGVADTQYF. The CDR3 DNA sequence: TGCGCCAGCAGCCAAGATCGGGTCGGGGGGGCAGGGGTCGCAGATACGCAGTATTTT.

The chain carries TRBV19 and TRBJ1-1; D ambiguous. This CDR3 contains 12 residues. V lost 3 bases to trimming and J lost 4 bases, with 6 bases between them. Looked up from germline, CDR1 is LNHDA and CDR2 is SQIVND (reference sequence). The DNA for the CDR3 is TGTGCCAGTAGTATCGTGGCCACTGAAGCTTTCTTT. It is translated as CASSIVATEAFF.

V usage is TRBV30 and J usage is TRBJ2-2; D is uncertain. V shed 3 bases and J shed 0 bases, with 8 bases lying between them. The germline V gene encodes CDR1 GTSNPN and CDR2 SVGIG (reference sequence). This CDR3 region has 14 residues. The CDR3 loop reads CAWRRYPNTGELFF. In DNA, the CDR3 is TGTGCCTGGAGGAGATACCCGAACACCGGGGAGCTGTTTTTT.

The genes are TRBV15 and TRBJ2-7; perhaps TRBD1 as D (5 bases). CDR1 and CDR2 (germline): LNHNV, YYDKDF (reference sequence). This CDR3 spans 16 amino acids. V was cut by 0 bases and J by 3 bases, with 15 bases left in between. The CDR3 DNA is TGTGCCACCAGCAGAGATCAATTGGCAGGGAACTACGAGCAGTACTTC. It codes for CATSRDQLAGNYEQYF.

This clone occurred a few times. V usage is TRBV19 and J usage is TRBJ1-1; a weak D match, TRBD1 (6 bases). This CDR3 has 12 amino acids. Trimming took 5 bases from V and 5 from J, leaving 9 bases between them. Germline V gene sequence: CDR1 LNHDA, CDR2 SQIVND (reference sequence). This CDR3 is CASSGQFTEAFF. The CDR3 DNA sequence: TGTGCCAGTAGTGGACAGTTTACTGAAGCTTTCTTT.

This clone was counted only a few times. The chain uses TRBV28 and TRBJ2-7; 7 positions match TRBD1. With V trimmed by 4 bases and J by 0 bases, 9 bases remained unmatched. The germline V gene encodes CDR1 MDHEN and CDR2 SYDVKM. The CDR3 totals 16 residues. DNA of the CDR3: TGTGCCAGCAGTTCCAGACAGGGTAAGAGCTCCTACGAGCAGTACTTC. Translated: CASSSRQGKSSYEQYF. Complete variable domain (other parts from reference TRBV28 and TRBJ2-7): DVKVTQSSRYLVKRTGEKVFLECVQDMDHENMFWYRQDPGLGLRLIYFSYDVKMKEKGDIPEGYSVSREKKERFSLILESASTNQTSMYLCASSSRQGKSSYEQYFGPGTRLTVT.

The chain has TRBV5-1 and TRBJ1-2; 8 positions match TRBD1. The trim removed 0 bases at V and 3 bases at J, leaving 7 bases unmatched. The V gene's germline CDR1 is SGHRS and CDR2 YFSETQ. The CDR3 covers 16 residues. CDR3: CASSLGQGAGDYGYTF. The CDR3 coding sequence is TGCGCCAGCAGCTTGGGGCAGGGGGCTGGAGACTATGGCTACACCTTC.

V gene TRBV14 combines with J gene TRBJ1-1; a possible D gene is TRBD1 (6 bases). This CDR3 contains 15 residues. Germline CDR1 reads SGHDN; CDR2 reads FVKESK. V was trimmed by 0 bases and J by 1 base, leaving 9 bases between them. CDR3 protein: CASSQEQGWNTEAFF. Written as DNA, the CDR3 is TGTGCCAGCAGCCAAGAACAGGGTTGGAACACTGAAGCTTTCTTT.

The count of this clone is one. This sequence joins TRBV9 and TRBJ1-3, with D unclear. CDR1 is SGDLS and CDR2 is YYNGEE in the germline V gene. This CDR3 has 14 amino acids. V shed 5 bases and J shed 0 bases, with 9 bases lying between them. This CDR3 is CASRGRNSGNTIYF. CDR3 in DNA: TGTGCCAGCAGGGGCAGGAACTCTGGAAACACCATATATTTT.

This rearrangement joins TRBV10-3 to TRBJ2-3; 11 bases fit TRBD2. Germline-derived CDR1 and CDR2 are ENHRY and SYGVKD. The length of the CDR3 is 20 residues. The V and J ends lost 4 bases and 2 bases, in that order; junction bases with no gene match: 17. CDR3 protein: CAISVGTSGRGRYPTDTQYF. In nucleotides, the CDR3 is TGTGCCATCAGTGTGGGGACTAGCGGCCGCGGTCGCTACCCCACAGATACGCAGTATTTT.

The chain combines TRBV7-9 with TRBJ2-5; 10 bases map to TRBD2. The J call may be wrong; the DNA end is better matched by TRBJ2-7. The germline CDR1 and CDR2 sequences are SEHNR and FQNEAQ (reference sequence). The CDR3 loop spans 14 amino acids. The CDR3: CASSLTSGTDEQYF. DNA of the CDR3: TGTGCCAGCAGCCTCACTAGCGGGACGGACGAGCAGTACTTC.

This clone was seen a handful of times. V and J are TRBV25-1 and TRBJ2-7; 11 nucleotides agree with TRBD1. Germline CDR1 MGHDK, CDR2 SYGVNS. This CDR3 has 13 amino acids. V shed 6 bases, J shed 6 bases, and the junction held 4 bases outside the gene matches. CDR3: CASRDRGLTEQYF. The CDR3 region has the DNA TGTGCCAGCAGGGACAGGGGGCTGACCGAGCAGTACTTC.

The rearrangement links TRBV7-3 to TRBJ1-6; TRBD1 might be the D (5 bases). The CDR3 runs to 15 residues. Between the trimmed V and J ends, which lost 1 base and 6 bases, there was a span of 10 bases. Per germline, CDR1 SGHTA and CDR2 FQGTGA. CDR3 in DNA: TGTGCCAGCAGCTTAATGGGGGGGACTAATTCACCCCTCCACTTT. Encoded protein: CASSLMGGTNSPLHF.

This clone has only one observation. The chain employs TRBV27 and TRBJ2-2, with D tentatively TRBD2 (5 bases). V lost 7 bases to trimming and J lost 6 bases, with 24 bases between them. Germline V gives CDR1 MNHEY, CDR2 SMNVEV (reference sequence). The CDR3 contains 17 residues. CDR3 protein: CASIPMHTSKRAGELFF. CDR3 DNA: TGTGCCAGCATTCCCATGCACACTAGTAAACGCGCCGGGGAGCTGTTTTTT.

This rearrangement joins TRBV2 to TRBJ1-6; TRBD1 is a possible D gene (5 bases). This CDR3 has 14 residues. Trimming took 6 bases from V and 5 from J, leaving 11 bases between them. The germline CDR1 and CDR2 sequences are SNHLY and FYNNEI. DNA for the CDR3: TGTGCCAGCAGCCCTGACAGTCATAATTCACCCCTCCACTTT. It specifies CASSPDSHNSPLHF.

The genes are TRBV11-2 and TRBJ1-5; D is perhaps TRBD1 (5 bases). The V and J ends lost 5 bases and 5 bases respectively, with 13 bases between them. Germline V gives CDR1 SGHAT, CDR2 FQNNGV. This CDR3 is 14 amino acids long. The CDR3 DNA is TGTGCCAGCAGCCCCCCAGGGATAGATCAGCCCCAGCATTTT. The encoded protein is CASSPPGIDQPQHF.

In nucleotides, the CDR3 is TGTGCCAGTAGTATACTGACCGGGGAGCTGTTTTTT. Translation gives CASSILTGELFF. The rearrangement links TRBV19 to TRBJ2-2; the D is unclear. Trimming left V 2 bases short and J 5 bases short, with 3 bases between. The CDR3 sequence is 12 residues long. The germline V gene has CDR1 LNHDA and CDR2 SQIVND (reference sequence).

The chain uses TRBV5-4 and TRBJ2-5; possibly TRBD2 for D (6 bases). Trimming shortened V by 0 bases and J by 5 bases, and 11 bases separated the two germline ends. This CDR3 is built from 14 residues. The germline gives CDR1 SGHNT, CDR2 YYREEE (reference sequence). CDR3 region: CASSLGFAGETQYF. CDR3 nucleotide sequence: TGTGCCAGCAGCTTGGGGTTCGCGGGGGAGACCCAGTACTTC.

This chain uses TRBV6-5 with TRBJ1-2, with D tentatively TRBD1 (5 bases). Trimming took off 4 bases at V and 1 base at J, with 10 bases between the two ends. The germline V gene has CDR1 MNHEY and CDR2 SVGAGI. The CDR3 is 14 residues long. CDR3 sequence: CASSSPGGNYGYTF. The CDR3 region has the DNA TGTGCCAGCAGTTCCCCCGGGGGTAACTATGGCTACACCTTC.

The chain uses TRBV2 and TRBJ1-1; 8 bases fit TRBD1. From germline, CDR1 is SNHLY and CDR2 FYNNEI. Trimming cost V 7 bases and J 9 bases; bases outside gene matches: 7. This CDR3 spans 12 amino acids. The CDR3 DNA follows: TGTGCCAGCACCTCGGACAGGGAGAAAGCTTTCTTT. It encodes CASTSDREKAFF.

V usage is TRBV7-3 and J usage is TRBJ2-3; TRBD1 might be the D (6 bases). In germline, CDR1 is SGHTA, CDR2 FQGTGA. Trimming shortened V by 5 bases and J by 0 bases, and 9 bases separated the two germline ends. The CDR3 has 14 amino acids. The CDR3 reads CASSRQDSTDTQYF. The CDR3 DNA reads TGTGCCAGCAGCCGACAGGATAGCACAGATACGCAGTATTTT.